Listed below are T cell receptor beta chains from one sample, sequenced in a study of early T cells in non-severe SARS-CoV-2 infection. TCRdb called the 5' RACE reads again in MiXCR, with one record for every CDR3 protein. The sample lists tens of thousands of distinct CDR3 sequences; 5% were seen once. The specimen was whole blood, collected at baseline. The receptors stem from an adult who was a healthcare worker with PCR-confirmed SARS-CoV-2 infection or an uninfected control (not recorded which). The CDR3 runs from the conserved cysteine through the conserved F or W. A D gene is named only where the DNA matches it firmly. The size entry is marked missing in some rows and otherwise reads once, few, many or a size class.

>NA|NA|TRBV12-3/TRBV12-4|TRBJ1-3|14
TGTGCCAGCAGCCCGACCGGCTCTGGAAACACCATATATTTT
CASSPTGSGNTIYF
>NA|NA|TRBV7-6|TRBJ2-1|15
TGTGCCAGCAGCTTAGGCGGATACGGAGGGAATGAGCAGCTCTTC
CASSLGGYGGNEQLF
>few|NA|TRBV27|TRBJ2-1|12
TGTGCCAGCAAGACGACTGGGAATGAGCAGTTCTTC
CASKTTGNEQFF
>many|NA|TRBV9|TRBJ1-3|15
TGTGCCAGCAGCCCAACAGCTTACGCTGGAAACACCATATATTTT
CASSPTAYAGNTIYF
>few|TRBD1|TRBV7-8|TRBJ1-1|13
TGTGCCAGCAGCTCCGACAGGGACACTGAAGTTTTCTTT
CASSSDRDTEVFF
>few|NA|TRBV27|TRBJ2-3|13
TGTGCCAGCTACAGCGGTCTCACAGATACGCAGTATTTT
CASYSGLTDTQYF
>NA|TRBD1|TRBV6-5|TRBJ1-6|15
TGTGCCAGCAGGCGCCGGACAGGGGATAATTCACCCCTCCACTTT
CASRRRTGDNSPLHF
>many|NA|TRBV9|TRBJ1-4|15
TGTGCCAGCAGCGTAGGAGGCGCAACTAATGAAAAACTGTTTTTT
CASSVGGATNEKLFF
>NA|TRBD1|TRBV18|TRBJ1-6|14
TGTGCCAGCTCACGGGGACAGAATAATTCACCCCTCCACTTT
CASSRGQNNSPLHF
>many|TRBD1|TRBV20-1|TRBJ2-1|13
TGCAGTGCTAGAGTACAGGGGGCGGATGAGCAGTTCTTC
CSARVQGADEQFF
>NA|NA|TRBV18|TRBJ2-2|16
TGTGCCAGCTCACCAAAAGTCCCAGCGAACACCGGGGAGCTGTTTTTT
CASSPKVPANTGELFF
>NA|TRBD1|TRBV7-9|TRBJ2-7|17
TGTGCCAGCAGTTCTAACTGGCGTCGGGACAGGGGGTACGAGCAGTACTTC
CASSSNWRRDRGYEQYF